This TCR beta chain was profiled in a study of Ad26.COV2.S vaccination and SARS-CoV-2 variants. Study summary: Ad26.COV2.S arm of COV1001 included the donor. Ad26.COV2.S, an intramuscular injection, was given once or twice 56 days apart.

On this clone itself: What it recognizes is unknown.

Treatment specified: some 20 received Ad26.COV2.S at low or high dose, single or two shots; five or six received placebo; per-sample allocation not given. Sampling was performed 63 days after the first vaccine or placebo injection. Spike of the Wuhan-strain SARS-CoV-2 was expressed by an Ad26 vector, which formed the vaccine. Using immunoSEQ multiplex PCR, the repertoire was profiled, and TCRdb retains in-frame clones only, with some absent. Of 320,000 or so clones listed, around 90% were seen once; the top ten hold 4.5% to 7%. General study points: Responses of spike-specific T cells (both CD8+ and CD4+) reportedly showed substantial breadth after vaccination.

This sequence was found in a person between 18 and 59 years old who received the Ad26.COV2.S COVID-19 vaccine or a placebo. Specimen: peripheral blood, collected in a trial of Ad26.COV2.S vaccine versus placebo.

In DNA, the CDR3 is TGTGCCAGCCAACAGGGAGTTCGCGGGTCACCCCTCCACTTT. It is translated as CASQQGVRGSPLHF. The chain couples TRBV18 to TRBJ1-6; tentatively, D is TRBD1 (6 bases). V lost 8 bases to trimming and J lost 10 bases, with 18 bases between them. This CDR3 region has 14 residues. The germline V gene has CDR1 KGHSH and CDR2 LQKENI.